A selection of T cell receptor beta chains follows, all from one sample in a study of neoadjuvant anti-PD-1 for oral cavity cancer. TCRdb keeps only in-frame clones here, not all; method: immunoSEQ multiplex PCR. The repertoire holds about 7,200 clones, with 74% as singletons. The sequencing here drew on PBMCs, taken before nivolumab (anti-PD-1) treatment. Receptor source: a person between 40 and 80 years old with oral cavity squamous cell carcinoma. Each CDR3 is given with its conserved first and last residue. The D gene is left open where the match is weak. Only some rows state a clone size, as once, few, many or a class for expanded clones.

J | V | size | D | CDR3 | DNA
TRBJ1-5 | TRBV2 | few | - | CASSGGGSYSNQPQHF | TGTGCCAGCAGTGGCGGAGGATCATATAGCAATCAGCCCCAGCATTTT
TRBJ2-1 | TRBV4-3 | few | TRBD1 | CASSQERGLYNEQFF | TGCGCCAGCAGCCAAGAGAGGGGGCTTTACAATGAGCAGTTCTTC
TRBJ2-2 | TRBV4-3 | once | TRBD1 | CASSSRTGRGGELFF | TGCGCCAGCAGTTCACGGACAGGCAGAGGCGGGGAGCTGTTTTTT
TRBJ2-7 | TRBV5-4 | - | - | CASSLDLYEQYF | TGTGCCAGCAGCTTGGATCTGTACGAGCAGTACTTC
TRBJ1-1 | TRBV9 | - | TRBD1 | CASSASPGTEDEAFF | TGTGCCAGCAGCGCCTCTCCCGGGACAGAAGACGAAGCTTTCTTT
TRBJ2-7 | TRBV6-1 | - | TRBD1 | CATRPGGVYEQYF | TGTGCCACCCGACCAGGGGGCGTATACGAGCAGTACTTC
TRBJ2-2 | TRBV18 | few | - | CASSPPGRTGELFF | TGTGCCAGCTCACCACCAGGGCGCACCGGGGAGCTGTTTTTT
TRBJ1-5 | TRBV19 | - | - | CASRDWGRGGNQPQHF | TGTGCCAGTCGGGACTGGGGGCGAGGTGGCAATCAGCCCCAGCATTTT
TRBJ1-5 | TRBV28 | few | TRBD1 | CASSFLMGTGVRMNNQPQHF | TGTGCCAGCAGTTTTTTAATGGGGACAGGGGTTAGGATGAACAATCAGCCCCAGCATTTT
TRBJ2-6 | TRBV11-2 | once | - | CASSLNPPGTGANVLTF | TGTGCCAGCAGCTTAAATCCCCCAGGGACTGGGGCCAACGTCCTGACTTTC
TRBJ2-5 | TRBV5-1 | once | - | CASSLGGQAGETQYF | TGCGCCAGCAGCTTGGGTGGACAGGCGGGGGAGACCCAGTACTTC
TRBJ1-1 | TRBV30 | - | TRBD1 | CAWGTGTGITEAFF | TGTGCCTGGGGAACCGGGACAGGGATCACTGAAGCTTTCTTT
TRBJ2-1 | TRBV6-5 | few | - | CASSSQSRGRGHEQFF | TGTGCCAGCAGTTCTCAAAGCCGGGGAAGAGGCCATGAGCAGTTCTTC
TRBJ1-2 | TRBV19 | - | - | CASSRGLNYGYTF | TGTGCCAGTAGTCGGGGTCTTAACTATGGCTACACCTTC
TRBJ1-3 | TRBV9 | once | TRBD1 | CASSPGQEIGNTIYF | TGTGCCAGCAGCCCGGGACAGGAGATTGGAAACACCATATATTTT
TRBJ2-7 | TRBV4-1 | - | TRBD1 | CASSQGQGSYEQYF | TGCGCCAGCAGCCAGGGACAGGGGTCCTACGAGCAGTACTTC
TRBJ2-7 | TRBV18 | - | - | CASSPSSEGYEQYF | TGTGCCAGCTCACCATCCTCTGAGGGCTACGAGCAGTACTTC
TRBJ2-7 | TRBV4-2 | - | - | CASSQDAGIRYEQYF | TGTGCCAGCAGCCAAGATGCAGGGATTAGGTACGAGCAGTACTTC